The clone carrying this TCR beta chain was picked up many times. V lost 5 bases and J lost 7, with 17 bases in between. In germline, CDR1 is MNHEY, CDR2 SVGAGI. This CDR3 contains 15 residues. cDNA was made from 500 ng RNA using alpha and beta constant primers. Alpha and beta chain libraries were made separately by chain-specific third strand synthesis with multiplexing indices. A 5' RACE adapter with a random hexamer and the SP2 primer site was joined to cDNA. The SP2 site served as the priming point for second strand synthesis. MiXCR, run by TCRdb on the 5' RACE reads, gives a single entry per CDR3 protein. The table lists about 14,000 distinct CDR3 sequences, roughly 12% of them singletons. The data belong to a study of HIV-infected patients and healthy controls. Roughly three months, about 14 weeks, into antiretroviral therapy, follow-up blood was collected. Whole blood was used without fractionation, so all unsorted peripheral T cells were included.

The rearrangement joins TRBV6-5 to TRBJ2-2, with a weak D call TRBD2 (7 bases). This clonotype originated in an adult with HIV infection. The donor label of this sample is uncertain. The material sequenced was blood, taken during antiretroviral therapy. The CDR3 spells CASSHTGGGGGELFF. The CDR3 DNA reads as TGTGCCAGCAGTCATACGGGGGGCGGTGGCGGGGAGCTGTTTTTT.